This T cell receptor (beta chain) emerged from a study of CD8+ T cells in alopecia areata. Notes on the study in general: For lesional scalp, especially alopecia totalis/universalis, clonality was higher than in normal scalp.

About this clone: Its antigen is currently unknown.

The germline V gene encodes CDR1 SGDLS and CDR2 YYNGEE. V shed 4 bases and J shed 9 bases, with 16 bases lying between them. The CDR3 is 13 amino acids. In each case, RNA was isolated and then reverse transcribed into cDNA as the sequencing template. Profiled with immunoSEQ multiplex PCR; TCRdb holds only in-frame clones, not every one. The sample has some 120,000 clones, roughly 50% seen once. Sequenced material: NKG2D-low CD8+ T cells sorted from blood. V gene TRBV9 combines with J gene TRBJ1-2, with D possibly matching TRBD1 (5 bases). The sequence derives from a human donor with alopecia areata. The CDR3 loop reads CASSPGSQGSYTF. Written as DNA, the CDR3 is TGTGCCAGCAGCCCGGGGAGCCAGGGTAGCTACACCTTC.